Included here is one T cell receptor beta chain sequence, with context. This sample stems from a study of shared clonotypes between healthy human individuals. From germline, CDR1 is MNHEY and CDR2 SMNVEV (reference sequence). The CDR3 loop spans 15 amino acids. Deletions cut 6 bases from V and 2 bases from J, with 14 bases between. Only in-frame clones appear in the TCRdb table, and some are missing; sequencing was by immunoSEQ multiplex PCR. The sample lists a few hundred thousand clones, around three quarters occurring once. The rearrangement joins TRBV27 to TRBJ1-5, with D hard to call. Sequenced sample: PBMCs. The clonotype originates from a woman in her thirties or forties in good health. Some clones in this sample may be carry-over from other donors' samples. The CDR3 DNA follows: TGTGCCAGCAGACAGCGCCCGTTTGGCAATCAGCCCCAGCATTTT. Translation gives CASRQRPFGNQPQHF.